The present T cell receptor (beta chain) was sequenced within a study of technical replicates of blood from a handful of donors. This CDR3 has 16 amino acids. In germline, CDR1 is MNHEY, CDR2 SVGAGI. Trimming removed 4 bases from V and 2 bases from J; junction bases left unmatched: 9. TCRdb's table, derived via immunoSEQ multiplex PCR, lists solely in-frame clones and lacks some. The sample has more than 75,000 clones, around 92% seen once; the top ten hold roughly 0.26%. Material for sequencing was T cells isolated from PBMCs. The V and J genes are TRBV6-5 and TRBJ2-3, with 7 bases that match TRBD2. This receptor was taken from a human donor in good health. CDR3 nucleotide sequence: TGTGCCAGCAGTTCCCTAGCGGCCATGAACACAGATACGCAGTATTTT. As protein: CASSSLAAMNTDTQYF.